The 17 T cell receptor beta chains in this list originate from one sample, sequenced in a study of blood T cell repertoires in COVID-19. The protocol was immunoSEQ multiplex PCR, while the TCRdb copy is restricted to in-frame clones and leaves out a portion. The sample yields approximately 230,000 clones, about four fifths seen once. The sequenced sample was peripheral blood. These receptors all come from an elderly man with acute or convalescent COVID-19.

The chain carries TRBV6-1 and TRBJ1-5; 7 bases match TRBD1. J gave up 5 bases and V 2 bases, and 6 bases lay outside the gene matches. Germline CDR1 MNHNS, CDR2 SASEGT. The CDR3 is 15 amino acids. The CDR3 region is CASSETRRGYQPQHF. The CDR3 DNA is TGTGCCAGCAGTGAAACCCGCAGGGGGTATCAGCCCCAGCATTTT.

The genes are TRBV2 and TRBJ1-6; D is possibly TRBD1 (6 bases). Germline CDR1 is SNHLY and CDR2 is FYNNEI. Trimming pared 5 bases from V and 7 bases from J, leaving 12 bases between. The CDR3 is made up of 14 amino acids. The CDR3 DNA follows: TGTGCCAGCAGTCTCCGGGACAAAAATTCACCCCTCCACTTT. This gives the protein CASSLRDKNSPLHF.

The chain combines TRBV10-3 with TRBJ2-7; the match to TRBD1 covers 7 bases. Germline CDR1 ENHRY, CDR2 SYGVKD. Unmatched junction bases numbered 9, after V lost 2 bases and J lost 2 bases. The CDR3 length is 16 residues. The chain's CDR3 is CAISETGVANAYEQYF. CDR3 bases: TGTGCCATCAGTGAGACAGGGGTAGCTAACGCCTACGAGCAGTACTTC.

This rearrangement joins TRBV2 to TRBJ2-7; D perhaps matches TRBD1 (6 bases). Germline CDR1 and CDR2: SNHLY and FYNNEI. The CDR3 has 12 residues. V was cut by 4 bases and J by 7 bases, with 11 bases left in between. The CDR3, as DNA: TGTGCCAGCAGTGTTCAGGGACAAGAGCAGTACTTC. This gives the protein CASSVQGQEQYF.

The table lists this clone with a few counts. The V call is TRBV6-5, the J call TRBJ2-7; D is ambiguous. The V and J ends lost 0 bases and 3 bases respectively, with 6 bases between them. The CDR3 spans 13 residues. CDR1 is MNHEY, CDR2 SVGAGI, per germline. The CDR3 here is CASSYSHFYEQYF. The CDR3, as DNA: TGTGCCAGCAGTTACTCTCACTTCTACGAGCAGTACTTC.

This clone was observed a handful of times. The V gene is TRBV6-5, the J gene TRBJ2-7; 7 bases are a match to TRBD1. V dropped 5 bases and J dropped 3; count of bases not matched to a gene: 7. CDR1 and CDR2 from the germline V gene are MNHEY and SVGAGI. The CDR3 is made up of 14 amino acids. CDR3 protein: CASSTRQGIYEQYF. The CDR3 DNA reads TGTGCCAGCAGTACGCGACAGGGAATCTACGAGCAGTACTTC.

This chain uses TRBV27 with TRBJ1-4; 7 nucleotides align to TRBD1. The V gene's germline CDR1 is MNHEY and CDR2 SMNVEV (reference sequence). CDR3 length equals 14 residues. Trimming at V came to 2 bases and at J to 6 bases, leaving 3 bases not matched to a gene. The CDR3 here is CASSLNRGDEKLFF. As DNA, the CDR3 is TGTGCCAGCAGTTTAAACAGGGGTGATGAAAAACTGTTTTTT. Using reference TRBV27 and TRBJ1-4 for the parts outside the CDR3, the full variable domain is EAQVTQNPRYLITVTGKKLTVTCSQNMNHEYMSWYRQDPGLGLRQIYYSMNVEVTDKGDVPEGYKVSRKEKRNFPLILESPSPNQTSLYFCASSLNRGDEKLFFGSGTQLSVL.

This rearrangement joins TRBV6-5 to TRBJ2-7; possibly TRBD1 for D (7 bases). V was clipped by 7 bases and J by 3 bases, with 16 bases between them. This CDR3 has 14 residues. CDR1 and CDR2 from the germline V gene are MNHEY and SVGAGI. The DNA for the CDR3 is TGTGCCAGCATCGTCCACAGGGGACTCTACGAGCAGTACTTC. This codes for CASIVHRGLYEQYF.

This clone was seen only once. The chain carries TRBV7-9 and TRBJ1-3; 7 nucleotides align to TRBD1. V lost 6 bases to trimming and J lost 2 bases; unmatched junction nucleotides: 4. Germline V gene sequence: CDR1 SEHNR, CDR2 FQNEAQ (reference sequence). CDR3 length: 14 residues. CDR3: CASSLRGPGNTIYF. CDR3 DNA sequence: TGTGCCAGCAGTTTGAGGGGGCCTGGAAACACCATATATTTT.

The chain uses TRBV28 and TRBJ1-5, with TRBD1 identical over 7 bases. J lost 0 bases, V lost 9 bases, and 8 bases had no gene match. The CDR3 extends over 15 amino acids. The germline gives CDR1 MDHEN, CDR2 SYDVKM. Written as DNA, the CDR3 is TGTGCCAGGACAGGGACAGCTTATAGCAATCAGCCCCAGCATTTT. It specifies CARTGTAYSNQPQHF. Full variable domain (rest looked up from reference TRBV28 and TRBJ1-5): DVKVTQSSRYLVKRTGEKVFLECVQDMDHENMFWYRQDPGLGLRLIYFSYDVKMKEKGDIPEGYSVSREKKERFSLILESASTNQTSMYLCARTGTAYSNQPQHFGDGTRLSIL.

The CDR3 reads CASSLLTGTRAETQYF. CDR3 sequence (DNA): TGTGCCAGCAGCTTACTCACAGGGACCAGAGCGGAGACCCAGTACTTC. This chain links TRBV11-2 with TRBJ2-5, with D tentatively TRBD1 (6 bases). The CDR3 is made up of 16 amino acids. Germline CDR1 SGHAT, CDR2 FQNNGV. V shed 2 bases and J shed 5 bases, with 18 bases lying between them.

V and J are TRBV21-1 and TRBJ2-7; TRBD2, the table's D call, was not compared with the DNA. TRBV21-1 is described as a pseudogene. The CDR3 sequence is 16 residues long. The CDR3 sequence: CASVRTSGGDPYEQYF. CDR3 bases: TGTGCCAGCGTGCGGACTAGCGGAGGGGATCCCTACGAGCAGTACTTC.

V usage is TRBV24-1 and J usage is TRBJ1-2; D remains unclear. V was cut by 6 bases and J by 0 bases, with 7 bases left in between. This CDR3 has 13 residues. CDR1 KGHDR and CDR2 SFDVKD come from the germline V gene. CDR3 in DNA: TGTGCCACCAGTAGCCGGGCTAACTATGGCTACACCTTC. Translating it yields CATSSRANYGYTF.

The V call is TRBV28, the J call TRBJ1-2; 11 bases are a match to TRBD1. CDR3 length: 17 residues. The ends lost 6 bases at V and 0 bases at J; junction bases unmatched: 9. From germline, CDR1 is MDHEN and CDR2 SYDVKM. The CDR3 loop is CASRPLPGQGANYGYTF. Here the CDR3 DNA reads TGTGCCAGCAGACCCTTACCGGGACAGGGGGCTAACTATGGCTACACCTTC.

This rearrangement joins TRBV7-6 to TRBJ2-5, with D possibly TRBD2 on 5 matching bases. V lost 6 bases and J lost 5, with 16 bases in between. CDR1 is SGHVS, CDR2 FNYEAQ, per germline. The CDR3 is 14 residues long. CDR3 coding DNA: TGTGCCAGCAGTTATGGTGGCGGCGGGGAGACCCAGTACTTC. Encoded protein: CASSYGGGGETQYF.

The J gene is TRBJ2-7, the V gene TRBV24-1; TRBD1 might be the D (6 bases). This CDR3 has 12 residues. V shed 10 bases and J shed 3 bases, with 12 bases lying between them. The V gene's germline CDR1 is KGHDR and CDR2 SFDVKD. CDR3 nucleotides: TGTGCCACTCAGGGACAAAGCTACGAGCAGTACTTC. Protein sequence: CATQGQSYEQYF.

CDR3 in amino acids: CATRDRGGKLFF. CDR3 DNA sequence: TGTGCCACCCGGGACAGGGGGGGAAAACTGTTTTTT. The chain couples TRBV19 to TRBJ1-4; 11 bases are a match to TRBD1. V was clipped by 10 bases and J by 10 bases; unmatched bases: 5. There are 12 residues in the CDR3. Germline assignment: CDR1 LNHDA and CDR2 SQIVND (reference sequence).